Listed here are 29 T cell receptor beta chains from one sample, sequenced in a study of cytomegalovirus exposure and HLA in healthy donors. The PCR made use of 60 Vbeta and 13 Jbeta primers. Produced via immunoSEQ multiplex PCR; TCRdb's table is partial and in-frame only. The sample includes 95,000 to 100,000 clones, roughly 9.4% of them seen just once. Sequencing used PBMCs. These receptors all stem from a man aged 45-60 years in good health and CMV-seropositive.

V gene TRBV7-3 combines with J gene TRBJ2-2; weak D call: TRBD2 (6 bases). Trimming took off 2 bases at V and 1 base at J, with 8 bases between the two ends. Germline V lookup: CDR1 SGHTA, CDR2 FQGTGA. This CDR3 has 15 amino acids. The CDR3 loop reads CASSLVGGNTGELFF. CDR3 in DNA: TGTGCCAGCAGCTTAGTGGGGGGGAACACCGGGGAGCTGTTTTTT.

This clone has just a few counts. The chain couples TRBV25-1 to TRBJ2-2; D perhaps matches TRBD1 (6 bases). CDR3 length: 14 residues. V gave up 8 bases and J gave up 7 bases, with 17 bases separating them. Germline V gives CDR1 MGHDK, CDR2 SYGVNS. CDR3 bases: TGTGCCAGCGGCAGACCGACAGGACACGGGGAGCTGTTTTTT. Encoded protein: CASGRPTGHGELFF.

This clone was counted between two and nine times. This chain uses TRBV19 with TRBJ1-1; 8 nucleotides agree with TRBD1. The germline V gene has CDR1 LNHDA and CDR2 SQIVND (reference sequence). V gave up 2 bases and J gave up 1 base; unmatched junction bases: 6. This CDR3 is built from 16 residues. CDR3 coding DNA: TGTGCCAGTAGTATAAAGGGACAGGACTCGAACACTGAAGCTTTCTTT. Amino acids: CASSIKGQDSNTEAFF.

The rearrangement uses TRBV2 and TRBJ1-1, with D tentatively TRBD1 (5 bases). Germline V lookup: CDR1 SNHLY, CDR2 FYNNEI. The CDR3 sequence is 13 residues long. The V end lost 10 bases, the J end lost 5 bases, and 17 bases lay between the germline ends. CDR3 loop: CAIRDYEETEAFF. CDR3 sequence (DNA): TGTGCCATTCGGGACTACGAAGAAACTGAAGCTTTCTTT.

The rearrangement links TRBV6-6 to TRBJ1-1; 7 nucleotides line up with TRBD1. The CDR3 has 14 amino acids. The germline V gene encodes CDR1 MNHNY and CDR2 SVGAGI (reference sequence). V lost 4 bases to trimming and J lost 5 bases; unmatched junction nucleotides: 7. The CDR3 nucleotides are TGTGCCAGCAGTTTAACAGGGGCATGGACTGAAGCTTTCTTT. Its translation is CASSLTGAWTEAFF.

This clone was seen a few times. This sequence joins TRBV5-1 and TRBJ2-3; TRBD2 aligns across 8 bases. CDR1 and CDR2 (germline): SGHRS, YFSETQ. The junction had 3 bases not matched to a gene; V was cut back by 1 base and J by 2 bases. The CDR3 runs to 15 residues. The CDR3 loop is CASSLKLADTDTQYF. The DNA of the CDR3 is TGCGCCAGCAGCTTGAAACTAGCGGACACAGATACGCAGTATTTT.

The chain recombines TRBV5-1 with TRBJ1-3; D gene unclear. The V end lost 0 bases, the J end lost 3 bases, and 10 bases lay between the germline ends. This CDR3 has 15 residues. Germline V lookup: CDR1 SGHRS, CDR2 YFSETQ. Written as DNA, the CDR3 is TGCGCCAGCAGCTTGGATCGGGGAGGTGGAAACACCATATATTTT. As protein: CASSLDRGGGNTIYF. Together with reference TRBV5-1 and TRBJ1-3, the CDR3 gives the full variable domain: KAGVTQTPRYLIKTRGQQVTLSCSPISGHRSVSWYQQTPGQGLQFLFEYFSETQRNKGNFPGRFSGRQFSNSRSEMNVSTLELGDSALYLCASSLDRGGGNTIYFGEGSWLTVV.

This clone was observed a few times. V is TRBV18 and J is TRBJ2-1; TRBD2 agrees at 11 bases. After removal of 6 bases from V and 9 bases from J, the junction contained 13 bases not matched to a gene. The CDR3 consists of 16 residues. CDR1 is KGHSH and CDR2 is LQKENI in the germline V gene. The CDR3: CASSVLTSGTAGEQFF. The CDR3 DNA sequence: TGTGCCAGCTCCGTCCTGACTAGCGGGACCGCAGGTGAGCAGTTCTTC. Variable domain in full (rest from reference TRBV18 and TRBJ2-1): NAGVMQNPRHLVRRRGQEARLRCSPMKGHSHVYWYRQLPEEGLKFMVYLQKENIIDESGMPKERFSAEFPKEGPSILRIQQVVRGDSAAYFCASSVLTSGTAGEQFFGPGTRLTVL.

This chain connects TRBV19 to TRBJ2-5; a possible D gene is TRBD2 (6 bases). CDR1 LNHDA and CDR2 SQIVND come from the germline V gene (reference sequence). V was clipped by 6 bases and J by 4 bases, with 12 bases between them. This CDR3 spans 13 amino acids. The CDR3 nucleotides read TGTGCCAGTAGCGGGAGTCGGGTAGAGACCCAGTACTTC. As protein: CASSGSRVETQYF.

The chain uses TRBV5-1 and TRBJ2-7; 9 nucleotides align to TRBD1. Germline CDR1 reads SGHRS; CDR2 reads YFSETQ. The trim removed 4 bases at V and 6 bases at J, leaving 11 bases unmatched. The CDR3 runs 15 residues. CDR3 coding DNA: TGCGCCAGCAGCACCTGGCCGGGACAGGGAGGCGAGCAGTACTTC. It codes for CASSTWPGQGGEQYF.

The rearrangement uses TRBV12-1 and TRBJ2-7; TRBD1 was called by the table and not checked on the DNA. TRBV12-1 is classified as a pseudogene. The CDR3 is 15 residues long. The CDR3 DNA is TGTGCCAGCAGCTTTGCCGGGGGACAGGGATACGAGCAGTACTTC. It translates to CASSFAGGQGYEQYF.

This clone was picked up a small number of times. The V gene is TRBV28, the J gene TRBJ2-7; D possibly corresponds to TRBD2 (5 bases). The CDR3 is made up of 15 amino acids. The V gene lost 4 bases and the J gene lost 1 base, with 14 bases spanning the gap. Germline-derived CDR1 and CDR2 are MDHEN and SYDVKM. The CDR3 is CASSSLRGYSYEQYF. The DNA of the CDR3 is TGTGCCAGCAGTTCCTTACGGGGTTATTCCTACGAGCAGTACTTC.

The rearrangement links TRBV27 to TRBJ2-1, with 11 bases lining up with TRBD2. CDR1 MNHEY and CDR2 SMNVEV come from the germline V gene (reference sequence). After removal of 6 bases from V and 4 bases from J, the junction contained 5 bases not matched to a gene. The CDR3 length is 15 residues. Here the CDR3 reads CASSAGTSGYNEQFF. Here the CDR3 DNA reads TGTGCCAGCAGCGCCGGGACTAGCGGTTACAATGAGCAGTTCTTC.

This clone was detected a few times. The rearrangement joins TRBV7-8 to TRBJ2-1, with 8 bases identical to TRBD2. V lost 5 bases and J lost 3; bases outside the gene matches: 9. The CDR3 is 16 amino acids. Germline CDR1 is SGHVS and CDR2 is FQNEAQ. The CDR3 loop reads CASSPTSGQNYNEQFF. The CDR3 coding sequence is TGTGCCAGCAGCCCCACTAGCGGACAAAACTACAATGAGCAGTTCTTC.

For the CDR3, the DNA is TGTGCCAGCATTTTTACTAGCGGGATGGCCGGCGAGCAGTACTTC. This codes for CASIFTSGMAGEQYF. The chain employs TRBV11-2 and TRBJ2-7; TRBD2 matches at 10 bases. V shed 7 bases, J shed 6 bases, and the junction held 12 bases outside the gene matches. Germline loops: CDR1 SGHAT, CDR2 FQNNGV. This CDR3 region has 15 residues.

In this sample, this clone turned up a few times. The J gene is TRBJ1-2, the V gene TRBV30; the match to TRBD1 covers 8 bases. Trimming took 5 bases from V and 7 from J; bases not matched to a gene: 6. The CDR3 length is 12 residues. Germline V gene data show CDR1 as GTSNPN and CDR2 as SVGIG (reference sequence). The CDR3 protein is CAWGQGFGGYTF. As DNA, the CDR3 is TGTGCCTGGGGACAGGGTTTCGGTGGCTACACCTTC.

The chain recombines TRBV5-4 with TRBJ2-5; TRBD1 might be the D (5 bases). Germline CDR1 and CDR2: SGHNT and YYREEE (reference sequence). The CDR3 is 14 amino acids. V gave up 4 bases and J gave up 1 base, with 11 bases separating them. The CDR3 region has the DNA TGTGCCAGCAGCCAGAGACAGACCCAAGAGACCCAGTACTTC. This encodes CASSQRQTQETQYF.

The chain uses TRBV7-6 and TRBJ2-7, with TRBD2 identical over 12 bases. The trim removed 3 bases at V and 0 bases at J, leaving 9 bases unmatched. The CDR3 extends over 18 amino acids. CDR1 and CDR2 from the germline V gene are SGHVS and FNYEAQ. The CDR3: CASSFGLAGMDSSYEQYF. The CDR3 DNA sequence: TGTGCCAGCAGCTTCGGACTAGCGGGAATGGATAGCTCCTACGAGCAGTACTTC.

The J gene is TRBJ2-1, the V gene TRBV6-6; TRBD1 agrees at 7 bases. This CDR3 spans 13 amino acids. Germline assignment: CDR1 MNHNY and CDR2 SVGAGI (reference sequence). The chain's CDR3 is CTSRDSSYNEQFF. CDR3 DNA sequence: TGTACGAGCCGGGACAGCTCCTACAATGAGCAGTTCTTC.

J is TRBJ1-2 and V is TRBV19; 7 nucleotides line up with TRBD1. The CDR3 sequence is 15 residues long. The V gene end was trimmed by 6 bases and the J gene end by 8 bases; junction bases not matched to a gene: 15. In germline, CDR1 is LNHDA, CDR2 SQIVND (reference sequence). The CDR3 here is CASRNTGQLTSGYTF. In nucleotides, the CDR3 is TGTGCCAGTAGGAATACGGGACAGCTCACTAGCGGCTACACCTTC.

The table lists this clone with many counts. This chain links TRBV2 with TRBJ1-4; D call uncertain. This CDR3 contains 10 residues. The germline CDR1 and CDR2 sequences are SNHLY and FYNNEI. The germline V and J ends were trimmed by 11 bases and 10 bases, with 11 bases remaining between them. The DNA for the CDR3 is TGTGCCTCAAGACGGGTAAAACTGTTTTTT. Residues: CASRRVKLFF.

This clone came up a few times. The rearrangement uses TRBV6-4 and TRBJ2-7, with TRBD1 matching over 8 bases. CDR3 length: 13 residues. From germline, CDR1 is MRHNA and CDR2 SNTAGT. V dropped 8 bases and J dropped 9; count of bases not matched to a gene: 12. The CDR3 bases are TGTGCCAGCGAGGACAGGGACCCCTTTGGGCAGTACTTC. The encoded protein is CASEDRDPFGQYF.

V is TRBV7-2 and J is TRBJ2-1; D uncertain. Trimming shortened V by 6 bases and J by 4 bases, and 7 bases separated the two germline ends. The CDR3 has 12 amino acids. The V gene's germline CDR1 is SGHTA and CDR2 FQGNSA. Here the CDR3 reads CASSSRYNEQFF. As DNA, the CDR3 is TGTGCCAGCAGTAGCCGGTACAATGAGCAGTTCTTC. Together with reference TRBV7-2 and TRBJ2-1, the CDR3 gives the full variable domain: GAGVSQSPSNKVTEKGKDVELRCDPISGHTALYWYRQSLGQGLEFLIYFQGNSAPDKSGLPSDRFSAERTGGSVSTLTIQRTQQEDSAVYLCASSSRYNEQFFGPGTRLTVL.

The chain carries TRBV9 and TRBJ2-2, with D tentatively TRBD1 (6 bases). The germline V gene has CDR1 SGDLS and CDR2 YYNGEE. The V end lost 0 bases, the J end lost 3 bases, and 15 bases lay between the germline ends. The length of the CDR3 is 17 residues. The CDR3 coding sequence is TGTGCCAGCAGCGTAGCGGAGACAGGCTCCTACACCGGGGAGCTGTTTTTT. Amino acid sequence: CASSVAETGSYTGELFF.

This clone was counted at least ten times. The chain joins TRBV4-1 to TRBJ1-4; 8 nucleotides match TRBD1. The germline V gene encodes CDR1 MGHRA and CDR2 YSYEKL. V was clipped by 1 base and J by 6 bases; unmatched bases: 7. The length of the CDR3 is 16 residues. This CDR3 reads CASSQGQGASYEKLFF. CDR3 in DNA: TGCGCCAGCAGCCAAGGGCAGGGGGCTTCATATGAAAAACTGTTTTTT.

This clone was counted only a few times. This rearrangement joins TRBV29-1 to TRBJ2-5; TRBD1 aligns across 7 bases. This CDR3 comprises 14 residues. Per the germline V gene, CDR1 is SQVTM and CDR2 is ANQGSEA. V dropped 4 bases and J dropped 3; count of bases not matched to a gene: 8. The CDR3 region has the DNA TGCAGCGTTGTAAACCCTGACAGGGAAGAGACCCAGTACTTC. Its translation is CSVVNPDREETQYF.

The V call is TRBV19, the J call TRBJ1-4; 7 positions agree with TRBD1. V was pared by 6 bases and J by 2 bases, with 3 bases of the junction left unmatched. Germline assignment: CDR1 LNHDA and CDR2 SQIVND (reference sequence). The CDR3 contains 14 residues. The CDR3 nucleotides read TGTGCCAGTAGCGTCAGGGGGACTAATGAAAAACTGTTTTTT. It codes for CASSVRGTNEKLFF.

The V call is TRBV25-1, the J call TRBJ2-3; 7 nucleotides match TRBD2. In germline, CDR1 is MGHDK, CDR2 SYGVNS. V lost 4 bases and J lost 2; bases outside the gene matches: 6. The CDR3 has 15 amino acids. The CDR3 sequence: CASSGNRGVTDTQYF. The CDR3 DNA sequence: TGTGCCAGCAGTGGTAATCGGGGGGTCACAGATACGCAGTATTTT.

This chain joins TRBV27 and TRBJ1-5, with D possibly TRBD1 on 5 matching bases. The CDR3 has 16 amino acids. V lost 6 bases to trimming and J lost 2 bases, with 17 bases between them. Germline assignment: CDR1 MNHEY and CDR2 SMNVEV (reference sequence). The CDR3 sequence is CASRTQGGDGNQPQHF. The CDR3 region has the DNA TGTGCCAGCAGAACGCAGGGTGGGGATGGCAATCAGCCCCAGCATTTT.